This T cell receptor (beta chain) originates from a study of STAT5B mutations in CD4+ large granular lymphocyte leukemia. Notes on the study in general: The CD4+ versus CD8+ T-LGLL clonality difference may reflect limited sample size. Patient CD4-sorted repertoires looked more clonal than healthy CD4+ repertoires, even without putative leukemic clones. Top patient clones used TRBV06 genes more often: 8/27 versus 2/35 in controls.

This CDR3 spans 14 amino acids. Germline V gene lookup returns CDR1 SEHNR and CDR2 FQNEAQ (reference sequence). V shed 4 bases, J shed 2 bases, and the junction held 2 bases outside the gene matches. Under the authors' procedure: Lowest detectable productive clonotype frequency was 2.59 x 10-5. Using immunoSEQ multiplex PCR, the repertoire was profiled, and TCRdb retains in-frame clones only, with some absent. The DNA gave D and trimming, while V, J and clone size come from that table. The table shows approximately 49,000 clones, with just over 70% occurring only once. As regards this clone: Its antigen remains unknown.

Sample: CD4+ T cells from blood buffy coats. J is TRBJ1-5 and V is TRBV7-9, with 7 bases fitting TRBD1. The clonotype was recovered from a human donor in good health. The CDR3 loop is CASSSGQGNQPQHF. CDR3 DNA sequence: TGTGCCAGCAGCTCTGGACAGGGCAATCAGCCCCAGCATTTT.